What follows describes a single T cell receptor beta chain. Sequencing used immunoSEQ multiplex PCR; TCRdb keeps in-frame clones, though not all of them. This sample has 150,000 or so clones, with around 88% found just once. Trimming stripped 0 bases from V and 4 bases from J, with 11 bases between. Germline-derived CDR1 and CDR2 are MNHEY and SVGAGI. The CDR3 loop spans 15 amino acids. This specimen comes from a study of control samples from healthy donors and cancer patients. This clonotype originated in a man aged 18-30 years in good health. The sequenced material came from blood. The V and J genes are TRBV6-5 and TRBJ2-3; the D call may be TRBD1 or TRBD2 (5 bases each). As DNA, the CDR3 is TGTGCCAGCAGTTACTCTGGGGGTGGAGCAGATACGCAGTATTTT. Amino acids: CASSYSGGGADTQYF.